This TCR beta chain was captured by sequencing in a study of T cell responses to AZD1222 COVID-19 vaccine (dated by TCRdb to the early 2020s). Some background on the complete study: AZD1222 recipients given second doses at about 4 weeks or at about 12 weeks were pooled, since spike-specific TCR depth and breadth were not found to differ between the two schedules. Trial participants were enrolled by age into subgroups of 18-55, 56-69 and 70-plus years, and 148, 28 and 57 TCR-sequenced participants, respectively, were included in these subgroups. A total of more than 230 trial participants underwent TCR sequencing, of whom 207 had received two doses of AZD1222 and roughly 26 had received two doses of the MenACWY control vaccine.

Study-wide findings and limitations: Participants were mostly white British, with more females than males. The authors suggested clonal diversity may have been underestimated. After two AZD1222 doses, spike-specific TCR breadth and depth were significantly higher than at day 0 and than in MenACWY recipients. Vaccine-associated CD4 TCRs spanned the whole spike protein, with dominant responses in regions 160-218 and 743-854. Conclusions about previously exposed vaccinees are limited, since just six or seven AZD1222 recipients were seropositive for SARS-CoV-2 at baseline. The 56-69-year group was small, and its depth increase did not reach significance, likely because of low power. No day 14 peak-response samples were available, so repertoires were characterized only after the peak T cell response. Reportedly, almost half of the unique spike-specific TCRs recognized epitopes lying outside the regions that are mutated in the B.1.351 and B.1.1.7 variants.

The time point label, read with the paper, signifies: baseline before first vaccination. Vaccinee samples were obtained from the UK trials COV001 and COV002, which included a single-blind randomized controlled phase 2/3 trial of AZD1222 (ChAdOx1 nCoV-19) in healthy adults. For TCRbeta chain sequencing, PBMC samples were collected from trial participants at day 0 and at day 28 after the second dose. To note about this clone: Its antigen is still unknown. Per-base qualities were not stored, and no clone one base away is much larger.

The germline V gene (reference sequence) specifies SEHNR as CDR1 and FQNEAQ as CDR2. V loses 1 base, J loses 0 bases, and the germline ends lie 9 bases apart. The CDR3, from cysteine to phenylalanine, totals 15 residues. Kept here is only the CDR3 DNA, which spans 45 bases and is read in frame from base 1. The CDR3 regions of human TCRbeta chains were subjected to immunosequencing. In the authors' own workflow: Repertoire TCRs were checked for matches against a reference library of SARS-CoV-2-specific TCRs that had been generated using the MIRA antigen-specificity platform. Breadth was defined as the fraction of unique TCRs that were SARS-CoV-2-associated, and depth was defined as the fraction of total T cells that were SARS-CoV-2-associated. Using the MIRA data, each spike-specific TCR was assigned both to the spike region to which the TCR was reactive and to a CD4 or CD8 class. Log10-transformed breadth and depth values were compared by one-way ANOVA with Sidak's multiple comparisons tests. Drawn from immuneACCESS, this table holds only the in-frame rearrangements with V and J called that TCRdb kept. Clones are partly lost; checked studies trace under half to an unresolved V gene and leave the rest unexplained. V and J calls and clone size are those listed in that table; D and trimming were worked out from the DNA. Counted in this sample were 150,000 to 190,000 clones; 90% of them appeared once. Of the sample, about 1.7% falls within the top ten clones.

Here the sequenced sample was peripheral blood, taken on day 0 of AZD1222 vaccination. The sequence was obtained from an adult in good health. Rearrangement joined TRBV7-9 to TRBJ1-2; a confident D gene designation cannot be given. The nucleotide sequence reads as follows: TGTGCCAGCAGCTTAGAGGTACCGACTAACTATGGCTACACCTTC. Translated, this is CASSLEVPTNYGYTF. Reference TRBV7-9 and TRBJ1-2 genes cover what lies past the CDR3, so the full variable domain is DTGVSQNPRHKITKRGQNVTFRCDPISEHNRLYWYRQTLGQGPEFLTYFQNEAQLEKSRLLSDRFSAERPKGSFSTLEIQRTEQGDSAMYLCASSLEVPTNYGYTFGSGTRLTVV.